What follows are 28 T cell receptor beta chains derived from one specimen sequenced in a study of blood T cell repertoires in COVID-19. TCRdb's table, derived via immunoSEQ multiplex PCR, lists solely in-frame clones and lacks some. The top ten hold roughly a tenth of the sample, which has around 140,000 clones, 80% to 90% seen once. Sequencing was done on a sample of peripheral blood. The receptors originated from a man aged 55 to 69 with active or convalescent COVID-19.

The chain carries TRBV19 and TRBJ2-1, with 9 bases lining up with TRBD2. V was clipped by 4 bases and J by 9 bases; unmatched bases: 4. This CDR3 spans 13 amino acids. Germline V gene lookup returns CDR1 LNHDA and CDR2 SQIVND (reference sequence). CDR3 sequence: CASSSGRAPEQFF. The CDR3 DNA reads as TGTGCCAGTAGTAGCGGGAGGGCCCCTGAGCAGTTCTTC.

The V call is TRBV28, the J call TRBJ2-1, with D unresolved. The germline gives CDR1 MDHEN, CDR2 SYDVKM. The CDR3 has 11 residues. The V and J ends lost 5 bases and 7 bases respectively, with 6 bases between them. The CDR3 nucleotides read TGTGCCAGCAGTCCCTTGAATGAGCAGTTCTTC. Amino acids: CASSPLNEQFF.

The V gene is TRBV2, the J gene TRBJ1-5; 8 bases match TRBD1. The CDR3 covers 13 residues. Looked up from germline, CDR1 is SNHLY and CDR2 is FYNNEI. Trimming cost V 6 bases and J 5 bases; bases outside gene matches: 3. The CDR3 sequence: CASRQGVDQPQHF. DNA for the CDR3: TGTGCCAGCAGACAGGGGGTGGATCAGCCCCAGCATTTT.

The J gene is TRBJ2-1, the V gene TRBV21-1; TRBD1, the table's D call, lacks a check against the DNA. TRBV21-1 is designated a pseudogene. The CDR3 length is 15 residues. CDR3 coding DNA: TGTGCCAGCAGCGGACAGGGAGACTCCTACAATGAGCAGTTCTTC. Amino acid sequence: CASSGQGDSYNEQFF.

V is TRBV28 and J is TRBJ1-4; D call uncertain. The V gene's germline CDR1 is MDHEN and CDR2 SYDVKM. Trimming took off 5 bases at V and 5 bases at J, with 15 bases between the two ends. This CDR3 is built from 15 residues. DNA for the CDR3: TGTGCCAGCAGTCCGCCCCGGGCGGGGAATGAAAAACTGTTTTTT. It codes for CASSPPRAGNEKLFF.

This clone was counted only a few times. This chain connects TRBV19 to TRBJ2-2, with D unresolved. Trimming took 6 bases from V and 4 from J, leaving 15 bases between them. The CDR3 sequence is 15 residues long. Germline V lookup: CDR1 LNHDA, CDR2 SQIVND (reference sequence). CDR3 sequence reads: CASRPLRDTTGELFF. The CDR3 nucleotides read TGTGCCAGTAGACCCCTCCGAGACACCACCGGGGAGCTGTTTTTT. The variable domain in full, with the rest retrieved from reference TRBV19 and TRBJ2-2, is DGGITQSPKYLFRKEGQNVTLSCEQNLNHDAMYWYRQDPGQGLRLIYYSQIVNDFQKGDIAEGYSVSREKKESFPLTVTSAQKNPTAFYLCASRPLRDTTGELFFGEGSRLTVL.

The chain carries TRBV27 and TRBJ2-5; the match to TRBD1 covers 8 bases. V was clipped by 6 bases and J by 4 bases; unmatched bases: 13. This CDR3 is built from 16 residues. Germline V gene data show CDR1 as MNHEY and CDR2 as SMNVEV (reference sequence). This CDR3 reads CASRRLGTGYGETQYF. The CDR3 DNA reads TGTGCCAGCAGACGCCTCGGGACAGGATACGGAGAGACCCAGTACTTC.

The CDR3 region has the DNA TGTGCCAGCAGCCAAGATGACAGGCGACCTGGGGCCAACGTCCTGACTTTC. Amino acid sequence: CASSQDDRRPGANVLTF. This chain uses TRBV3-1 (or the pseudogene TRBV3-2) with TRBJ2-6, with D tentatively TRBD1 (6 bases). V lost 0 bases, J lost 2 bases, and 11 bases lay in between. The CDR3 consists of 17 residues. Germline CDR1 and CDR2: LGHDT and YNNKEL (reference sequence).

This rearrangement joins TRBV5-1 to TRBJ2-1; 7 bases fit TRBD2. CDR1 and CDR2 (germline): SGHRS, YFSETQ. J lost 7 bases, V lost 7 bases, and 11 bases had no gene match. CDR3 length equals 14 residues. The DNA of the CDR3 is TGCGCCAGCTCCGGTTCGGGGGGACGGAATGAGCAGTTCTTC. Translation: CASSGSGGRNEQFF.

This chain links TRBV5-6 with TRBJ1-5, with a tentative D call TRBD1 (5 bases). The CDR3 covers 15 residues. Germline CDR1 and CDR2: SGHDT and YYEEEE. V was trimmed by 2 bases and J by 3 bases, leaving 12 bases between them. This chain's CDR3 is CASSLAGINNQPQHF. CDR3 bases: TGTGCCAGCAGCTTAGCAGGGATAAACAATCAGCCCCAGCATTTT.

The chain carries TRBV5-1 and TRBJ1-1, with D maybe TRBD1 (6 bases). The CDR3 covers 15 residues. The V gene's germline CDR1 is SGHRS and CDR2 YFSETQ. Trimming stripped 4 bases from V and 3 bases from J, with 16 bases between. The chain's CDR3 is CASSPTTGLDTEAFF. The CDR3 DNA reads TGCGCCAGCAGCCCAACCACAGGGCTTGACACTGAAGCTTTCTTT.

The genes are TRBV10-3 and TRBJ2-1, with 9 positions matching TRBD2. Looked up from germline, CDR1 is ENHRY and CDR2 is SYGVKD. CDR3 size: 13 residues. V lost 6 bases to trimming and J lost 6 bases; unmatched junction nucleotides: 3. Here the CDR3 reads CAIRGLASNEQFF. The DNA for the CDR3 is TGTGCCATCAGGGGACTAGCATCCAATGAGCAGTTCTTC.

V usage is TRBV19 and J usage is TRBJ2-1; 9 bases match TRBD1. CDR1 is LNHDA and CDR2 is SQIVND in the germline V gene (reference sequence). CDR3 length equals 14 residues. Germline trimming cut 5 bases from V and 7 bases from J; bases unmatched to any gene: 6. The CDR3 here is CASSWGQGGNEQFF. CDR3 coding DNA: TGTGCCAGTAGTTGGGGACAGGGCGGGAATGAGCAGTTCTTC.

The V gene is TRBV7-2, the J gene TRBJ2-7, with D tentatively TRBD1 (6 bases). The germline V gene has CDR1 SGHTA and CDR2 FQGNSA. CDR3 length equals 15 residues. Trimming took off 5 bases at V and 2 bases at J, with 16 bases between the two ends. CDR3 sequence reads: CASSKEGGRTYEQYF. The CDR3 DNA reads TGTGCCAGCAGCAAAGAAGGGGGACGGACCTACGAGCAGTACTTC. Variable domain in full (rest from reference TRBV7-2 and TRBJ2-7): GAGVSQSPSNKVTEKGKDVELRCDPISGHTALYWYRQSLGQGLEFLIYFQGNSAPDKSGLPSDRFSAERTGGSVSTLTIQRTQQEDSAVYLCASSKEGGRTYEQYFGPGTRLTVT.

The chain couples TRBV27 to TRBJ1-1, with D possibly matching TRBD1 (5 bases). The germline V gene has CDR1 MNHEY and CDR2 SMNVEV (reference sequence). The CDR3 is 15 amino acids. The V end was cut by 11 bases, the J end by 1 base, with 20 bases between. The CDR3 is CACQPGQRGNTEAFF. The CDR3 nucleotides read TGTGCCTGTCAACCGGGCCAAAGGGGGAACACTGAAGCTTTCTTT.

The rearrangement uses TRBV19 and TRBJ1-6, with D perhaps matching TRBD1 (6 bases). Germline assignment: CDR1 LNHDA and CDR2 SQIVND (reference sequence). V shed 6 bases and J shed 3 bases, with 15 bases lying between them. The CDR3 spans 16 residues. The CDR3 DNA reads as TGTGCCAGTAGACCCTCTCGACAGGACTATAATTCACCCCTCCACTTT. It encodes CASRPSRQDYNSPLHF.

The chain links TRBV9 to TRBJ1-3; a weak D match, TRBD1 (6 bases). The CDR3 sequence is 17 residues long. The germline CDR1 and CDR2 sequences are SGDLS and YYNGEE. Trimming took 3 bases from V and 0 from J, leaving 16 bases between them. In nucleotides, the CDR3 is TGTGCCAGCAGCGCCGGACAGCCTTATTACTCTGGAAACACCATATATTTT. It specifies CASSAGQPYYSGNTIYF.

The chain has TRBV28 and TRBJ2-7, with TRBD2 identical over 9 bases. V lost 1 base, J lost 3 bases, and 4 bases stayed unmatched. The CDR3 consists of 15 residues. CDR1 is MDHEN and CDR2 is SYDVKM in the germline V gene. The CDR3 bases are TGTGCCAGCAGTTTATTGGCTAGCGGGAACTACGAGCAGTACTTC. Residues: CASSLLASGNYEQYF.

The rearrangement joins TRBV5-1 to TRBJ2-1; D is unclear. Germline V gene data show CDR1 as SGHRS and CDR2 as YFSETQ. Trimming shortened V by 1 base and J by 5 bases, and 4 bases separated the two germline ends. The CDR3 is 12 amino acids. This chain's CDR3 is CASSLPDNEQFF. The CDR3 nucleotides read TGCGCCAGCAGCTTGCCCGACAATGAGCAGTTCTTC.

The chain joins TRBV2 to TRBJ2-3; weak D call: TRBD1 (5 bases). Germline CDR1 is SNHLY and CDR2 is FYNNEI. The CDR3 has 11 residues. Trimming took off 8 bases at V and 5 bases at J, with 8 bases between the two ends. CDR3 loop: CASGRVDTQYF. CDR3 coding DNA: TGTGCCAGCGGCAGGGTAGATACGCAGTATTTT. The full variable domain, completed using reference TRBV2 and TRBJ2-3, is EPEVTQTPSHQVTQMGQEVILRCVPISNHLYFYWYRQILGQKVEFLVSFYNNEISEKSEIFDDQFSVERPDGSNFTLKIRSTKLEDSAMYFCASGRVDTQYFGPGTRLTVL.

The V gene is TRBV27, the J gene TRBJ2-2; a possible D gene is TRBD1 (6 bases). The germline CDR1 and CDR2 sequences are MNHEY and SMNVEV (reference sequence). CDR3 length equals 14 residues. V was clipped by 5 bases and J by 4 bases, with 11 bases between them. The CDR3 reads CASSTGQITGELFF. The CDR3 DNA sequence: TGTGCCAGCAGTACCGGACAGATCACCGGGGAGCTGTTTTTT.

The CDR3 sequence: CASSQGSGSPYEQYF. CDR3 coding DNA: TGCGCCAGCAGCCAAGGGAGCGGGAGTCCCTACGAGCAGTACTTC. The chain employs TRBV4-1 and TRBJ2-7; 8 bases are shared with TRBD2. The CDR3 runs to 15 residues. Losses at the gene ends were 1 base for V and 2 bases for J; bases not matched to a gene: 4. Germline CDR1 and CDR2: MGHRA and YSYEKL.

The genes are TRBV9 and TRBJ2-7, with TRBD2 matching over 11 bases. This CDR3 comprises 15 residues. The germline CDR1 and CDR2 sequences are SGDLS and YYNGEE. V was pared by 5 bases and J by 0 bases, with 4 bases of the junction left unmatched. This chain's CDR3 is CASSAGLAASYEQYF. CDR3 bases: TGTGCCAGCAGTGCGGGACTAGCGGCCTCCTACGAGCAGTACTTC.

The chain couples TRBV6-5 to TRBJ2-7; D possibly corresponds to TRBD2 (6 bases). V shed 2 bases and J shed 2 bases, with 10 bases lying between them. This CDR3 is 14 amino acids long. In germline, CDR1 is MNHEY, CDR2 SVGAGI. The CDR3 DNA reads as TGTGCCAGCAGTTACGCGGGGCGTCCCTACGAGCAGTACTTC. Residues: CASSYAGRPYEQYF.

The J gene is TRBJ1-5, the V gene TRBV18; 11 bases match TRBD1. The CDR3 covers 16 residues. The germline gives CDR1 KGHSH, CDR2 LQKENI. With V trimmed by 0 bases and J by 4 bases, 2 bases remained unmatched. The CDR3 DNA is TGTGCCAGCTCACCACCGGGACAGGGGGTAAATCAGCCCCAGCATTTT. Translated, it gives CASSPPGQGVNQPQHF.

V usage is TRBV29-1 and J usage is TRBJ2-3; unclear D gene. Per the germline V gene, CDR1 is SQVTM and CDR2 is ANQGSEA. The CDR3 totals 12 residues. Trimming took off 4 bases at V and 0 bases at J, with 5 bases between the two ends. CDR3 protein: CSVARSTDTQYF. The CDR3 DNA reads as TGCAGCGTTGCCAGGAGCACAGATACGCAGTATTTT.

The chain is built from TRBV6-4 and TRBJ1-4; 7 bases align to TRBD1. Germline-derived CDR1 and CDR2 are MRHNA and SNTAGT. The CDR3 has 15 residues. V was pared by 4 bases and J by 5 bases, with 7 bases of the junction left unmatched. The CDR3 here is CASSGFVQGNEKLFF. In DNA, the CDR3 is TGTGCCAGCAGTGGTTTCGTACAGGGGAATGAAAAACTGTTTTTT.

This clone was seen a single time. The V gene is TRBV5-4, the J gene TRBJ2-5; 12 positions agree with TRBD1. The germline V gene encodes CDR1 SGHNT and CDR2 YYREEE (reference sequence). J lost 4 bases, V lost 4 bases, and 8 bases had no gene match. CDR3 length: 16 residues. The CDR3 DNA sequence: TGTGCCAGCAGCCCCATGGGACAGGGGGCGGGAGAGACCCAGTACTTC. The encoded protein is CASSPMGQGAGETQYF.